Presented here are 7 T cell receptor beta chains from one specimen sequenced in a study of regulatory T cells in long-lasting Graves disease. Construction of the TCR beta libraries employed iRepertoire HTBI primers in conjunction with Arm-PCR of CDR3 regions. Each CDR3 protein gets one entry after TCRdb re-called the multiplex PCR reads with MiXCR. The table lists about 420,000 distinct CDR3 sequences, 20% to 25% of them singletons. Time point denoted: persistent/refractory GD, antithyroid drugs over 5 years with positive TRAb. Making the TCR library involved RNA that had been extracted from PBMCs. Here the sequenced sample was peripheral blood mononuclear cells (PBMCs), taken when the disease was refractory, from a patient treated with antithyroid drugs. These receptors came from a female donor with Graves disease.

This sequence joins TRBV9 and TRBJ2-2, with 12 nucleotides matching TRBD2. This CDR3 has 18 amino acids. The germline V gene has CDR1 SGDLS and CDR2 YYNGEE. V lost 0 bases and J lost 2; bases outside the gene matches: 5. The CDR3, as DNA: TGTGCCAGCAGCGTAGAGCTAGCGGGGGGGGGAAACACCGGGGAGCTGTTTTTT. As protein: CASSVELAGGGNTGELFF.

The rearrangement joins TRBV7-2 to TRBJ1-2, with D tentatively TRBD1 (6 bases). V was trimmed by 2 bases and J by 5 bases, leaving 9 bases between them. Germline CDR1 and CDR2: SGHTA and FQGNSA. The CDR3 has 13 residues. This CDR3 reads CASSLTGIYGYTF. Here the CDR3 DNA reads TGTGCCAGCAGCTTAACAGGGATATATGGCTACACCTTC.

This clonotype showed up many times. The gene calls are TRBV2 and TRBJ2-7, with 7 bases fitting TRBD2. Germline V CDR1 and CDR2: SNHLY, FYNNEI. With 10 bases clipped from V and 3 bases from J, the junction kept 12 bases outside the gene matches. The CDR3 sequence is 14 residues long. CDR3 sequence: CAILKASGNYEQYF. CDR3 in DNA: TGTGCCATCCTCAAGGCTAGCGGCAACTACGAGCAGTACTTC.

CDR3 protein: CAISESRTGDEKLFF. The CDR3 DNA is TGTGCCATCAGTGAGTCGAGGACAGGGGATGAAAAACTGTTTTTT. The genes are TRBV10-3 and TRBJ1-4; 9 nucleotides match TRBD1. The CDR3 runs 15 residues. With V trimmed by 0 bases and J by 6 bases, 2 bases remained unmatched. Germline V CDR1 and CDR2: ENHRY, SYGVKD.

This clonotype was seen many times. V and J are TRBV28 and TRBJ1-5; D possibly corresponds to TRBD1 (6 bases). This CDR3 has 16 residues. Trimming stripped 7 bases from V and 0 bases from J, with 16 bases between. Germline-derived CDR1 and CDR2 are MDHEN and SYDVKM. The CDR3, as DNA: TGTGCCAGCACCTACAGGCAGGGGAATAGCAATCAGCCCCAGCATTTT. This codes for CASTYRQGNSNQPQHF.

This clonotype came up once. A much larger clonotype is one base distant, so this may be a read error. The J gene is TRBJ2-7, the V gene TRBV7-8; 8 bases fit TRBD2. There are 19 residues in the CDR3. Trimming took 2 bases from V and 0 from J; bases not matched to a gene: 15. CDR1 and CDR2 (germline): SGHVS, FQNEAQ. This CDR3 reads CASSLWRLARGPRSYEQYF. The DNA of the CDR3 is TGTGCCAGCAGCTTATGGAGACTAGCGAGAGGCCCACGCTCCTACGAGCAGTACTTC.

This clonotype has a handful of counts. The chain employs TRBV29-1 and TRBJ1-1; D not certain. CDR1 and CDR2 from the germline V gene are SQVTM and ANQGSEA. The CDR3 is made up of 11 amino acids. Trimming took 7 bases from V and 8 from J, leaving 14 bases between them. This chain's CDR3 is CSAGRGTEAFF. CDR3 in DNA: TGCAGCGCTGGCCGCGGCACAGAAGCTTTCTTT.